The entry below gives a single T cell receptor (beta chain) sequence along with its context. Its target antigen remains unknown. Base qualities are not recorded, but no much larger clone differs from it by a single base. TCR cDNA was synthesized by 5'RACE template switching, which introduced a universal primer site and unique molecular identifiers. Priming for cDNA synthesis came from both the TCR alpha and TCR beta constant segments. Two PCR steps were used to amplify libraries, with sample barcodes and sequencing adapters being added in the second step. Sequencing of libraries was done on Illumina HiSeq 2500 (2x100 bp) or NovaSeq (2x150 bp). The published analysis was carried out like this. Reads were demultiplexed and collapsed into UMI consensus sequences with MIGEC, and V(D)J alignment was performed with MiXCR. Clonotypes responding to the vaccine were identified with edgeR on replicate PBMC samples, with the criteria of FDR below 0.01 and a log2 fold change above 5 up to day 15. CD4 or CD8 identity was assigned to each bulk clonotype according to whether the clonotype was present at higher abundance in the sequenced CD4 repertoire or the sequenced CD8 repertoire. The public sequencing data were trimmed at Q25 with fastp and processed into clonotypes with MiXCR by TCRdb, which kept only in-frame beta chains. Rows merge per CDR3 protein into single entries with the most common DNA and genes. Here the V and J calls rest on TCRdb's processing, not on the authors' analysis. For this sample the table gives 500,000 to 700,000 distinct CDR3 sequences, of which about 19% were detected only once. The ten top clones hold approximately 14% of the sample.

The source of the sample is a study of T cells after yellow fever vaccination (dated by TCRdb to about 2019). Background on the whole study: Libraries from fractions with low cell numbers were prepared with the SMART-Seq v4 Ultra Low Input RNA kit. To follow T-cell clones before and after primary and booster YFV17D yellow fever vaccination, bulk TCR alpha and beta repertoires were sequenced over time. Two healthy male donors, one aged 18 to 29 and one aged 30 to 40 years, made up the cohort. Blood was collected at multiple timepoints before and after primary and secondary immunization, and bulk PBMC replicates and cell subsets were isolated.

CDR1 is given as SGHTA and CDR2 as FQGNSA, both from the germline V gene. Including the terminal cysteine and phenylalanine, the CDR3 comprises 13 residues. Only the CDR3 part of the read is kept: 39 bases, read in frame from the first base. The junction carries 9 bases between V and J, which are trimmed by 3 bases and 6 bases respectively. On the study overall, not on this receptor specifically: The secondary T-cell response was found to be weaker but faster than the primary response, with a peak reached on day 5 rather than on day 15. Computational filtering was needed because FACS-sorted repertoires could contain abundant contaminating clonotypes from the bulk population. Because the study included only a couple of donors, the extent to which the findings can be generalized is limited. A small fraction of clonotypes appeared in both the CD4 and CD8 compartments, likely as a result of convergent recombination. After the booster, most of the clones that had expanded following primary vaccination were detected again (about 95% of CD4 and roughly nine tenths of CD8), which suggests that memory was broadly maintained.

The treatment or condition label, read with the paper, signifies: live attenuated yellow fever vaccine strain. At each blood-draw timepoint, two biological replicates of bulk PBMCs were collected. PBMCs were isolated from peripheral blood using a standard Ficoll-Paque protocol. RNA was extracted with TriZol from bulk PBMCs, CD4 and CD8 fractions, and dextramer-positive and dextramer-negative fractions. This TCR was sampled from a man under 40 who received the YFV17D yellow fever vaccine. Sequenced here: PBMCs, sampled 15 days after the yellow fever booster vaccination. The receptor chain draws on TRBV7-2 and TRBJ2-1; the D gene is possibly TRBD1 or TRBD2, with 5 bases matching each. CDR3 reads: CASSFGAFNEQFF. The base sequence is TGTGCCAGCAGCTTCGGGGCTTTCAATGAGCAGTTCTTC.